This T cell receptor (beta chain) was identified in a study of a mutant IDH1 vaccine in newly diagnosed glioma. Study-wide context: Vaccines were begun 4-6 weeks after radiotherapy alone, or with temozolomide cycles. Previous treatment comprised radiotherapy, temozolomide, or both, mostly both.

Concerning this clone itself: The antigen remains undetermined.

Profiled with immunoSEQ multiplex PCR; TCRdb holds only in-frame clones, not every one. Of about 32,000 clones detected, 80% appear once; the ten largest clones hold 3% to 4%. V dropped 2 bases and J dropped 4 bases, with 9 bases sitting between them. The V gene's germline CDR1 is LNHNV and CDR2 YYDKDF (reference sequence). The CDR3 spans 14 residues. Time point in this sample: week 35, safety follow-up. The vaccine gave 300 ug of a 20-mer mutant IDH1 peptide subcutaneously per dose. The study gave patients eight vaccinations in weeks 1, 3, 5, 7, 11, 15, 19, 23. Each donor presented with a new WHO grade 3 or 4 astrocytoma that tested IDH1-mutant and showed ATRX loss.

The chain has TRBV15 and TRBJ2-1; D unclear. The specimen comprised PBMCs, sampled from a glioma patient whose treatment included an IDH1 peptide vaccine. The TCR comes from a man aged 35-49 years with glioma. Some clones in this sample may be carry-over from other donors' samples. The CDR3 coding sequence is TGTGCCACCAGCAGAACCTCAGCGTACAATGAGCAGTTCTTC. It codes for CATSRTSAYNEQFF.